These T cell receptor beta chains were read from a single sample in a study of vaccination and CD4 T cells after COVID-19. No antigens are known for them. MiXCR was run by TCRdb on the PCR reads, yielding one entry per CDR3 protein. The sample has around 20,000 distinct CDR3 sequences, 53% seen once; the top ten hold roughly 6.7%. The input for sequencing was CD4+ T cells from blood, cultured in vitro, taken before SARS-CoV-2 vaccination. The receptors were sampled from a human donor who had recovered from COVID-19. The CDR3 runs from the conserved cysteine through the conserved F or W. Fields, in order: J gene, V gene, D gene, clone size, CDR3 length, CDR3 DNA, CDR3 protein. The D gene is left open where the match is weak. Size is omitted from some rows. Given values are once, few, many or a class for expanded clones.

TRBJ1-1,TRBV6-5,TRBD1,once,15,TGTGCCAGCAGTTCTCAGGACAGGGGAAGGGGTGAAGCTTTCTTT,CASSSQDRGRGEAFF
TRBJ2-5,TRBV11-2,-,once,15,TGTGCCAGCAGCCCGTCCGGTTGGCCGGAGGAGACCCAGTACTTC,CASSPSGWPEETQYF
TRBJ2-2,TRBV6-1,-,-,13,TGTGCCAGCGGAGCTGCGAACACCGGGGAGCTGTTTTTT,CASGAANTGELFF
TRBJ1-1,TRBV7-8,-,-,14,TGTGCCAGCAGATCCCCGGGACAAAACACTGAAGCTTTCTTT,CASRSPGQNTEAFF
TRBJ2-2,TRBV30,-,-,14,TGTGCCTGGACCACAGGGTCGGGCACCGGGGAGCTGTTTTTT,CAWTTGSGTGELFF
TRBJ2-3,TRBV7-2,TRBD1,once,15,TGTGCCAGCAGCTTAGGGACAGGGCACACAGATACGCAGTATTTT,CASSLGTGHTDTQYF
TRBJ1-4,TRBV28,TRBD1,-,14,TGTGCCAGCAGGTCCCGGACAGGGTTCGAAAAACTGTTTTTT,CASRSRTGFEKLFF
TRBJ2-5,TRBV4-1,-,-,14,TGCGCCAGCAGCCAAGATAACACGGGGGAGACCCAGTACTTC,CASSQDNTGETQYF
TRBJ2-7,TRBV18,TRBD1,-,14,TGTGCCAGCTCATTTACAGGGGGGTCCAACGAGCAGTACTTC,CASSFTGGSNEQYF
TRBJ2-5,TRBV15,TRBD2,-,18,TGTGCCACCAGCAGAGCCGTGGAAGGCGCGGGAGTTTTGGAGACCCAGTACTTC,CATSRAVEGAGVLETQYF
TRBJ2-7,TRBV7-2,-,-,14,TGTGCCAGCAGCTTAGTACGGGGAGAGTACGAGCAGTACTTC,CASSLVRGEYEQYF
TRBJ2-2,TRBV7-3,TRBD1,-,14,TGTGCCAGCAGCCAGAGGGGGCCCTACGGGGAGCTGTTTTTT,CASSQRGPYGELFF
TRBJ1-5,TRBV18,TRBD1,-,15,TGTGCCAGCTCATCCGCCGGGACAGGGGATCAGCCCCAGCATTTT,CASSSAGTGDQPQHF
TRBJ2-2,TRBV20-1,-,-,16,TGCAGTGCTACCGCCCGGGGGTTAATGAACACCGGGGAGCTGTTTTTT,CSATARGLMNTGELFF
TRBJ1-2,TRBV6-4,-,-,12,TGTGCCAGCAGTGACAACAGCTATGGCTACACCTTC,CASSDNSYGYTF
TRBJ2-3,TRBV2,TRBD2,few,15,TGTGCCAGCAGTGGACTAGCGGGAGTCATAGATACGCAGTATTTT,CASSGLAGVIDTQYF
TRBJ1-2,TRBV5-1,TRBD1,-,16,TGCGCCAGCAGCTTGTATAAGGGGGCGATGACCTATGGCTACACCTTC,CASSLYKGAMTYGYTF
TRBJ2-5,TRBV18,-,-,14,TGCGCCAGCTCACCAAACCAGGGGTCAGAGACCCAGTACTTC,CASSPNQGSETQYF
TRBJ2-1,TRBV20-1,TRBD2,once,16,TGCAGTGCTCAAACTAGCGGGAAAAACTCCTACAATGAGCAGTTCTTC,CSAQTSGKNSYNEQFF
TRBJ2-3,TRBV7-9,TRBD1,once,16,TGTGCCAGCAGCTTAGTGGGGACAGGGAGCACAGATACGCAGTATTTT,CASSLVGTGSTDTQYF
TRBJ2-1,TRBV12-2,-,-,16,TGTGCAAGTCGCCCCACCCGGGAGGGGCCGTACAATGAGCAGTTCTTC,CASRPTREGPYNEQFF
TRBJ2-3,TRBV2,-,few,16,TGTGCCAGCAGCCTACTTCCGTCGGAAAGCACAGATACGCAGTATTTT,CASSLLPSESTDTQYF
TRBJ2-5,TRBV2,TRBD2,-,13,TGTGCCAGCATGGGGGGGTCACAAGAGACCCAGTACTTC,CASMGGSQETQYF
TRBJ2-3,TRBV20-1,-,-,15,TGCAGTGCTAGGGTTAGCGGAGCAGGCACAGATACGCAGTATTTT,CSARVSGAGTDTQYF
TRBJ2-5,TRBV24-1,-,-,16,TGTGCCACCAGTGATTCCACTGGACATATTCCGGAGACCCAGTACTTC,CATSDSTGHIPETQYF
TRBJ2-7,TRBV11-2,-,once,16,TGTGCCAGCAGCCAGCCCGGATCGCCGGCGGGCTACGAGCAGTACTTC,CASSQPGSPAGYEQYF
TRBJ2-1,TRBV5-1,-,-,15,TGCGCCAGCAGCTTGGACTCTGGCACCTACAATGAGCAGTTCTTC,CASSLDSGTYNEQFF
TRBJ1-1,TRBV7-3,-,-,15,TGTGCCAGCAGCTTAGGCGGGGGGGCTGGGACTGAAGCTTTCTTT,CASSLGGGAGTEAFF
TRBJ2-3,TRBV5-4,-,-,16,TGTGCCAGCAGCTTGGGGGTACAGCCAGGATTAGATACGCAGTATTTT,CASSLGVQPGLDTQYF
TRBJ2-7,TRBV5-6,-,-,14,TGTGCCAGCAGCCCGCGCCAGGTCTCCTACGAGCAGTACTTC,CASSPRQVSYEQYF
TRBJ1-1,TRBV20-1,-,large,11,TGCAGTGGACAGGAGAACACTGAAGCTTTCTTT,CSGQENTEAFF
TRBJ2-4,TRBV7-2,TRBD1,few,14,TGTGCCAGCAGCTTAGGACAGGGGGCGGACATTCAGTACTTC,CASSLGQGADIQYF
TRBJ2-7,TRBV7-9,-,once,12,TGTGCCAGCCAAACGGTAGGCTACGAGCAGTACTTC,CASQTVGYEQYF
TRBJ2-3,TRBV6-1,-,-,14,TGTGCCAGCATTGGAAACACTGGTTTGGATACGCAGTATTTT,CASIGNTGLDTQYF
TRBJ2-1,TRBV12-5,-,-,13,TGTGCTAGTGGCCGGTCGGGAACTTATGTGCAGTTCTTC,CASGRSGTYVQFF
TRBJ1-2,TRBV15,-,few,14,TGTGCCACCAGCAGAGATTACAGGGCCTATGGCTACACCTTC,CATSRDYRAYGYTF
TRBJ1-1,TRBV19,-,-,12,TGTGCCAGTAGCCCAGGGGCTATGCGAGCTTTCTTT,CASSPGAMRAFF
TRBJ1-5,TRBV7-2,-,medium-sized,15,TGTGCCAGCACACGTGGGTTATACGACGGTCAGCCCCAGCATTTT,CASTRGLYDGQPQHF
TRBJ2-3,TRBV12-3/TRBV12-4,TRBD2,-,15,TGTGCCAGCAGTTCAACTAGCGGAGCCACAGATACGCAGTATTTT,CASSSTSGATDTQYF
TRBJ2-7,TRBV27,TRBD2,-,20,TGTGCCAGCAGTTTGTTGGGGGTCCCGAGCGGGAGGGCCAGAGGATACGAGCAGTACTTC,CASSLLGVPSGRARGYEQYF
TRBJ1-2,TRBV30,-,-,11,TGTGCCTGGAGTATGAACTATGGCTACACCTTC,CAWSMNYGYTF
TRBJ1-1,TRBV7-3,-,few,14,TGTGCCAGCAGCTTACACCAGGGAAACACTGAAGCTTTCTTT,CASSLHQGNTEAFF
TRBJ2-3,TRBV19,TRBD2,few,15,TGTGCCAGTAACCCGGGGACTAGCTCCACAGATACGCAGTATTTT,CASNPGTSSTDTQYF
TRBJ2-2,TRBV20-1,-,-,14,TGCAGTGTACTTGGGGAGATAGACACCGGGGAGCTGTTTTTT,CSVLGEIDTGELFF